This TCR beta chain was captured in a study of T cell responses to AZD1222 COVID-19 vaccine. Looking at the study overall: Recipients boosted at about 4 weeks or about 12 weeks are pooled. Whole-study results and caveats: Spike-wide coverage was observed for vaccine-associated CD4 TCRs, with dominant responses at 160-218 and 743-854. Repertoires were obtained solely post-peak T cell response. Baseline seropositivity characterized only a handful of AZD1222 recipients.

Between the trimmed V and J ends, which lost 0 bases and 2 bases, there was a span of 1 base. CDR1 is LGHNA, CDR2 YSLEER, per germline. The CDR3 has 12 residues. Note on this clone: Its cognate antigen is unknown.

Produced via immunoSEQ multiplex PCR; TCRdb's table is partial and in-frame only. The data hold approximately 110,000 clones, with roughly nine tenths observed a single time. The material sequenced was peripheral blood, taken on day 0 of AZD1222 vaccination. The chain combines TRBV4-3 with TRBJ1-1; D gene unclear. This clonotype originated in an adult in good health. CDR3 in DNA: TGCGCCAGCAGCCAAGAAAACACTGAAGCTTTCTTT. Translation gives CASSQENTEAFF.